One and the same sample provided the 29 T cell receptor beta chains below, sequenced in a study of response to subunit inactivated influenza vaccine. TCRdb processed the RT-PCR reads anew with MiXCR; each CDR3 protein has one entry. The sample yields 500,000 to 550,000 distinct CDR3 sequences, approximately 7.7% seen once. The sample here was PBMCs from blood, taken 23 to 25 months after vaccination. The source is a man aged 50 to 69 who received an inactivated influenza vaccine.

This clonotype came up many times. This sequence joins TRBV5-1 and TRBJ1-5; perhaps TRBD1 as D (5 bases). V shed 0 bases and J shed 9 bases, with 10 bases lying between them. This CDR3 region has 13 residues. Germline values: CDR1 SGHRS, CDR2 YFSETQ. CDR3 coding DNA: TGCGCCAGCAGCTTGGGGGGGAAAGGGCCCCAGCATTTT. This translates into CASSLGGKGPQHF.

This clonotype occurred a few times. The chain has TRBV7-2 and TRBJ2-2, with D tentatively TRBD1 (6 bases). The CDR3 runs to 14 residues. V gave up 5 bases and J gave up 1 base, with 8 bases separating them. Germline V CDR1 and CDR2: SGHTA, FQGNSA. The CDR3 is CASSGGQNTGELFF. The CDR3 DNA reads as TGTGCCAGCAGCGGGGGACAGAACACCGGGGAGCTGTTTTTT.

The rearrangement links TRBV29-1 to TRBJ1-3; D is ambiguous. The germline gives CDR1 SQVTM, CDR2 ANQGSEA. V dropped 4 bases and J dropped 4 bases, with 5 bases sitting between them. The CDR3 runs to 11 residues. This chain's CDR3 is CSVVAGNTIYF. DNA of the CDR3: TGCAGCGTTGTTGCCGGAAACACCATATATTTT.

J is TRBJ2-2 and V is TRBV4-3; D gene unclear. V was shortened by 4 bases and J by 0 bases, with 12 bases between the two germline ends. Germline V gene sequence: CDR1 LGHNA, CDR2 YSLEER. CDR3 length: 16 amino acids. The CDR3 DNA reads as TGCGCCAGCAGCCCTGGGGTGGCTTCGAACACCGGGGAGCTGTTTTTT. It translates to CASSPGVASNTGELFF.

This clonotype was observed at least ten times. The chain links TRBV20-1 to TRBJ1-4; the D is unclear. Germline values: CDR1 DFQATT, CDR2 SNEGSKA (reference sequence). The CDR3 totals 16 residues. V was shortened by 6 bases and J by 5 bases, with 22 bases between the two germline ends. As DNA, the CDR3 is TGCAGTGCCCCCGTTCGCGTGAGGCGGTGGAATGAAAAACTGTTTTTT. As protein: CSAPVRVRRWNEKLFF.

The sample holds a few counts of this clonotype. CDR3 DNA sequence: TGTGCCAGCGGCTCGGCGGGGAACACTGAAGCTTTCTTT. Translation gives CASGSAGNTEAFF. The V call is TRBV3-1, the J call TRBJ1-1; D not resolved. Trimming removed 8 bases from V and 1 base from J, with 11 bases in between. The CDR3 is 13 amino acids. The germline V gene encodes CDR1 LGHDT and CDR2 YNNKEL (reference sequence).

V gene TRBV28 combines with J gene TRBJ1-3, with D possibly matching TRBD1 (5 bases). CDR3 length: 16 amino acids. Germline assignment: CDR1 MDHEN and CDR2 SYDVKM. V was shortened by 3 bases and J by 2 bases, with 14 bases between the two germline ends. The CDR3, as DNA: TGTGCCAGCAGTTTGACGCTCGTGGGGGCTGGAAACACCATATATTTT. Amino acids: CASSLTLVGAGNTIYF.

A few counts support this clonotype. The J gene is TRBJ2-5, the V gene TRBV2; the match to TRBD2 covers 9 bases. J gave up 0 bases and V 5 bases, and 7 bases lay outside the gene matches. From germline, CDR1 is SNHLY and CDR2 FYNNEI. This CDR3 contains 16 residues. The CDR3 here is CASSKETSGDQETQYF. The CDR3 nucleotides are TGTGCCAGCAGTAAGGAGACTAGCGGAGACCAAGAGACCCAGTACTTC.

This clonotype was counted many times. The V call is TRBV5-5, the J call TRBJ1-2, with D hard to call. The CDR3 is 14 amino acids. Germline loops: CDR1 SGHKS, CDR2 YYEKEE (reference sequence). Trimming pared 0 bases from V and 8 bases from J, leaving 14 bases between. This CDR3 reads CASSLEISISGYTF. CDR3 coding DNA: TGTGCCAGCAGCTTGGAAATAAGTATCTCGGGCTACACCTTC.

About this clonotype itself: A single base separates this from a much larger clone, so it may be a read error. The V gene is TRBV28, the J gene TRBJ1-2; 9 nucleotides line up with TRBD1. The CDR3 sequence is 14 residues long. Looked up from germline, CDR1 is MDHEN and CDR2 is SYDVKM. With 10 bases clipped from V and 5 bases from J, the junction kept 11 bases outside the gene matches. The CDR3 DNA is TGTGCCATCACTCAGGGACAGGGAACTTATGGCTACACCTTC. Amino acid sequence: CAITQGQGTYGYTF.

This chain's CDR3 is CSARLVPRPGEAFF. CDR3 bases: TGCAGTGCTAGACTAGTACCTCGCCCAGGGGAAGCTTTCTTT. The rearrangement uses TRBV20-1 and TRBJ1-1; a weak D match, TRBD1 (5 bases). The CDR3 runs to 14 residues. Germline V CDR1 and CDR2: DFQATT, SNEGSKA (reference sequence). Between the trimmed V and J ends, which lost 2 bases and 8 bases, there was a span of 18 bases.

The chain combines TRBV7-2 with TRBJ2-3; D unresolved. The V gene lost 0 bases and the J gene lost 6 bases, with 7 bases spanning the gap. Germline V CDR1 and CDR2: SGHTA, FQGNSA. This CDR3 region has 13 residues. The CDR3 sequence is CASSLAPLDTQYF. CDR3 nucleotides: TGTGCCAGCAGCTTAGCGCCGCTGGATACGCAGTATTTT.

This clonotype was seen only a few times. This chain uses TRBV28 with TRBJ1-2; 7 bases map to TRBD1. Germline lookup yields CDR1 MDHEN and CDR2 SYDVKM. The CDR3 covers 13 residues. V was clipped by 5 bases and J by 7 bases; unmatched bases: 7. DNA of the CDR3: TGTGCCAGCAGTACGACAGGGTCGGTTGGCTACACCTTC. It yields the protein CASSTTGSVGYTF.

This clonotype was observed at least ten times. The CDR3 sequence: CASSQEVKGQPQHF. The CDR3 DNA reads as TGTGCCAGCAGCCAAGAGGTGAAGGGCCAGCCCCAGCATTTT. This chain connects TRBV3-1 to TRBJ1-5; no reliable D call. CDR1 and CDR2 (germline): LGHDT, YNNKEL (reference sequence). The CDR3 is made up of 14 amino acids. The V gene lost 0 bases and the J gene lost 7 bases, with 10 bases spanning the gap.

CDR3 amino acids: CSARKQGPGEAFF. CDR3 sequence (DNA): TGCAGTGCTAGAAAACAGGGTCCAGGGGAAGCTTTCTTT. The V gene is TRBV20-1, the J gene TRBJ1-1; tentatively, D is TRBD1 (6 bases). This CDR3 is built from 13 residues. The germline V and J ends were trimmed by 2 bases and 8 bases, with 15 bases remaining between them. The germline V gene has CDR1 DFQATT and CDR2 SNEGSKA (reference sequence).

This clonotype has a handful of counts. The chain recombines TRBV4-1 with TRBJ1-5, with D possibly being TRBD1 (6 bases). Germline V gene lookup returns CDR1 MGHRA and CDR2 YSYEKL. Trimming stripped 0 bases from V and 3 bases from J, with 9 bases between. This CDR3 is 15 amino acids long. This chain's CDR3 is CASSQDWTANQPQHF. Written as DNA, the CDR3 is TGCGCCAGCAGCCAAGATTGGACAGCCAATCAGCCCCAGCATTTT.

In its sample, this clonotype was seen once. The chain recombines TRBV28 with TRBJ1-1; perhaps TRBD1 as D (6 bases). Germline V gives CDR1 MDHEN, CDR2 SYDVKM. The CDR3 is made up of 14 amino acids. The ends were cut back, 3 bases at V and 10 bases at J, with 18 bases in the middle. This CDR3 reads CASSFGSQGSLAFF. The CDR3, as DNA: TGTGCCAGCAGTTTTGGATCTCAGGGGAGTCTAGCTTTCTTT.

This clonotype has only a few counts. The rearrangement links TRBV3-1 to TRBJ1-1, with TRBD1 identical over 7 bases. V dropped 3 bases and J dropped 1; count of bases not matched to a gene: 8. The CDR3 has 16 amino acids. Germline CDR1 and CDR2: LGHDT and YNNKEL (reference sequence). DNA of the CDR3: TGTGCCAGCAGCCACACCGGGACAGAAAAGAACACTGAAGCTTTCTTT. It yields the protein CASSHTGTEKNTEAFF. Full variable domain (remainder filled in from reference TRBV3-1 and TRBJ1-1): DTAVSQTPKYLVTQMGNDKSIKCEQNLGHDTMYWYKQDSKKFLKIMFSYNNKELIINETVPNRFSPKSPDKAHLNLHINSLELGDSAVYFCASSHTGTEKNTEAFFGQGTRLTVV.

Only a few counts were recorded for this clonotype. The V and J genes are TRBV20-1 and TRBJ2-1; D is unresolved. The CDR3 spans 13 residues. CDR1 is DFQATT and CDR2 is SNEGSKA in the germline V gene (reference sequence). Deletions cut 0 bases from V and 8 bases from J, with 11 bases between. The CDR3, as DNA: TGCAGTGCTAGAGAAAACCTAATTCATGAGCAGTTCTTC. Residues: CSARENLIHEQFF.

Only a few counts were recorded for this clonotype. The gene calls are TRBV4-1 and TRBJ1-1; 8 bases align to TRBD1. In germline, CDR1 is MGHRA, CDR2 YSYEKL. The V segment lost 0 bases and the J segment 1 base; nucleotides outside the gene matches: 13. The CDR3 runs to 19 residues. The CDR3: CASSQDFRGRVMRNTEAFF. The CDR3 nucleotides are TGCGCCAGCAGCCAAGATTTCAGGGGGCGAGTGATGAGGAACACTGAAGCTTTCTTT.

A few counts support this clonotype. This chain joins TRBV16 and TRBJ1-2; no clear D gene. The germline gives CDR1 KGHSY, CDR2 FQNENV. Trimming left V 1 base short and J 6 bases short, with 12 bases between. This CDR3 is built from 14 residues. CDR3 DNA: TGTGCCAGCAGCCAATTAACGGGCCCAGATGGCTACACCTTC. Translated: CASSQLTGPDGYTF. The full variable domain, in which reference TRBV16 and TRBJ1-2 provide the parts outside the CDR3, is GEEVAQTPKHLVRGEGQKAKLYCAPIKGHSYVFWYQQVLKNEFKFLISFQNENVFDETGMPKERFSAKCLPNSPCSLEIQATKLEDSAVYFCASSQLTGPDGYTFGSGTRLTVV.

Many counts were recorded for this clonotype. The J gene is TRBJ2-7, the V gene TRBV28; D not certain. This CDR3 spans 13 amino acids. Germline V gives CDR1 MDHEN, CDR2 SYDVKM. Trimming removed 2 bases at V and 2 bases at J, with 7 bases between. The CDR3 DNA sequence: TGTGCCAGCAGTTTAGTAGCACCCTACGAGCAGTACTTC. Encoded protein: CASSLVAPYEQYF.

This clonotype came up a few times. V is TRBV30 and J is TRBJ1-6; D not resolved. The V gene lost 1 base and the J gene lost 7 bases, with 14 bases spanning the gap. Germline V gene lookup returns CDR1 GTSNPN and CDR2 SVGIG (reference sequence). This CDR3 has 15 amino acids. CDR3 sequence (DNA): TGTGCCTGGAGTGGTGTCCTGCAGCGGAATTCACCCCTCCACTTT. It codes for CAWSGVLQRNSPLHF.

This clonotype occurred a few times. The chain joins TRBV29-1 to TRBJ2-5; D not certain. CDR3 length: 13 residues. Germline values: CDR1 SQVTM, CDR2 ANQGSEA. V lost 3 bases, J lost 0 bases, and 8 bases lay in between. The CDR3 bases are TGCAGCGTTGATCGTGAGTACCAAGAGACCCAGTACTTC. This translates into CSVDREYQETQYF. The full variable domain, completed using reference TRBV29-1 and TRBJ2-5, is SAVISQKPSRDICQRGTSLTIQCQVDSQVTMMFWYRQQPGQSLTLIATANQGSEATYESGFVIDKFPISRPNLTFSTLTVSNMSPEDSSIYLCSVDREYQETQYFGPGTRLLVL.

A few counts support this clonotype. The rearrangement links TRBV15 to TRBJ2-5; the match to TRBD1 covers 7 bases. This CDR3 is built from 16 residues. V dropped 0 bases and J dropped 4; count of bases not matched to a gene: 8. Germline CDR1 and CDR2: LNHNV and YYDKDF (reference sequence). The CDR3 protein is CATSREYRGGSETQYF. The CDR3, as DNA: TGTGCCACCAGCAGAGAATACAGGGGTGGTTCAGAGACCCAGTACTTC.

In this sample, this clonotype turned up many times. Compared with germline, one end of the junction differs, possibly owing to a read error. The chain carries TRBV6-2 or TRBV6-3 and TRBJ2-7, with D tentatively TRBD1 (6 bases). Germline CDR1 and CDR2: MNHEY and SVGEGT. CDR3 size: 12 residues. As DNA, the CDR3 is TGTGCCAGCAGTATTCGGGACACCAACAGGAACTTC. It yields the protein CASSIRDTNRNF.

This clonotype was found many times. The CDR3 bases are TGTGCCAGCAGACGGATAGCGGGAGGTCAGACAGATACGCAGTATTTT. It encodes CASRRIAGGQTDTQYF. The gene calls are TRBV7-2 and TRBJ2-3, with 10 bases matching TRBD2. The V gene's germline CDR1 is SGHTA and CDR2 FQGNSA. With 6 bases clipped from V and 3 bases from J, the junction kept 9 bases outside the gene matches. The CDR3 is 16 residues long.

V gene TRBV5-5 combines with J gene TRBJ2-7, with TRBD2 as a possible D gene (5 bases). Germline V gene lookup returns CDR1 SGHKS and CDR2 YYEKEE (reference sequence). V was shortened by 4 bases and J by 6 bases, with 17 bases between the two germline ends. The CDR3 length is 14 residues. The CDR3 DNA follows: TGTGCCAGCAGCGCCGGGCTGGTCCGGGGCGAGCAGTACTTC. Protein product: CASSAGLVRGEQYF.

The table lists this clonotype with a few counts. CDR3 in amino acids: CASSGSGPRRYADTQYF. The CDR3 DNA sequence: TGTGCCAGCAGTGGCTCAGGACCTAGAAGGTACGCAGATACGCAGTATTTT. The gene calls are TRBV6-1 and TRBJ2-3; D not resolved. CDR3 size: 17 residues. V was pared by 4 bases and J by 4 bases, with 21 bases between. Germline V lookup: CDR1 MNHNS, CDR2 SASEGT.